This T cell receptor (beta chain) was obtained from a study of blood T cell repertoires in COVID-19. The CDR3 has 14 amino acids. Germline CDR1 is SGHNT and CDR2 is YENEEA. V lost 0 bases, J lost 6 bases, and 10 bases lay in between. Methods used by the authors: How many nucleated cells were present was estimated from reference gene primer amplification. Some clones are missing from TCRdb's copy, which holds only in-frame ones; the method was immunoSEQ multiplex PCR. That table furnishes V, J and clone size, whereas the DNA furnished D and trimming. The sample records fewer than 150,000 clones, under 85% being singletons. The participants were between roughly 18 and 89 years old and came from under 25 US areas. What the recovered Cohort 3 donors had was two negative PCRs, clearance, or symptom resolution.

Sequences were obtained from PBMCs or T cells enriched from blood (not recorded which). The rearrangement uses TRBV11-3 and TRBJ2-3; D possibly corresponds to TRBD2 (6 bases). The origin of this receptor is a man younger than 45 who had recovered from COVID-19. The CDR3 nucleotides are TGTGCCAGCAGCTTAGAGGCTAGCGCCGATACGCAGTATTTT. As protein: CASSLEASADTQYF.